These 26 T cell receptor beta chains were sequenced from one sample in a study of T cells in Graves' hyperthyroidism and ophthalmopathy. Amplified TCR beta CDR3 regions derived from RNA transcripts. When the TCR CDR3 underwent first-round RT-PCR, the HTBI primer set was used. TCRdb re-derived calls from the multiplex PCR reads in MiXCR, one entry per CDR3 protein. The table shows some 570,000 distinct CDR3 sequences, with more than 15% occurring only once. The source material was blood. These receptors originate from a woman aged 18-29 years with Graves' ophthalmopathy.

There are many counts of this clonotype. The chain is built from TRBV6-1 and TRBJ2-7; 10 bases line up with TRBD2. This CDR3 has 15 amino acids. V shed 2 bases and J 0 bases; nucleotides not matched to a gene: 1. The germline V gene has CDR1 MNHNS and CDR2 SASEGT. The CDR3 DNA sequence: TGTGCCAGCAGTGAACTAGCGGGGGCCTCCTACGAGCAGTACTTC. It yields the protein CASSELAGASYEQYF.

This clonotype occurred many times. The chain employs TRBV20-1 and TRBJ1-5, with D hard to call. The CDR3 extends over 14 amino acids. V lost 6 bases to trimming and J lost 6 bases, with 18 bases between them. The germline gives CDR1 DFQATT, CDR2 SNEGSKA (reference sequence). The CDR3 nucleotides read TGCAGTGCAAGGCAGAATGGTTTAAGTCAGCCCCAGCATTTT. This translates into CSARQNGLSQPQHF.

This clonotype was seen ten or more times. The chain has TRBV30 and TRBJ1-1; D unresolved. V gave up 0 bases and J gave up 3 bases, with 14 bases separating them. In germline, CDR1 is GTSNPN, CDR2 SVGIG (reference sequence). The CDR3 extends over 15 amino acids. Here the CDR3 DNA reads TGTGCCTGGAGTGTCCGGATTCGCCTCTACACTGAAGCTTTCTTT. Its translation: CAWSVRIRLYTEAFF.

The rearrangement joins TRBV6-2 or TRBV6-3 to TRBJ2-7; TRBD2 matches at 8 bases. Germline loops: CDR1 MNHEY, CDR2 SVGEGT. This CDR3 has 14 residues. J was trimmed by 1 base and V by 6 bases; bases with no gene match: 5. The CDR3: CASRDGGDSYEQYF. The DNA for the CDR3 is TGTGCCAGCAGGGACGGGGGGGATTCCTACGAGCAGTACTTC.

This clonotype was picked up a small number of times. The rearrangement uses TRBV19 and TRBJ1-1, with no clear D. This CDR3 has 14 residues. V was cut by 7 bases and J by 0 bases, with 12 bases left in between. The germline CDR1 and CDR2 sequences are LNHDA and SQIVND (reference sequence). In DNA form, the CDR3 reads TGTGCCAGTACCCTGTTCGCGATGAACACTGAAGCTTTCTTT. It yields the protein CASTLFAMNTEAFF. The full variable domain, its missing parts supplied by reference TRBV19 and TRBJ1-1, is DGGITQSPKYLFRKEGQNVTLSCEQNLNHDAMYWYRQDPGQGLRLIYYSQIVNDFQKGDIAEGYSVSREKKESFPLTVTSAQKNPTAFYLCASTLFAMNTEAFFGQGTRLTVV.

This chain joins TRBV28 and TRBJ1-5; D possibly corresponds to TRBD1 (6 bases). V dropped 6 bases and J dropped 5 bases, with 14 bases sitting between them. Germline V lookup: CDR1 MDHEN, CDR2 SYDVKM. This CDR3 has 14 residues. CDR3 bases: TGTGCCAGCAGGGGGGCGCGGGTTGATCAGCCCCAGCATTTT. This encodes CASRGARVDQPQHF.

The CDR3, as DNA: TGTGCCAGCAGCTTAGTACAGGGGGTAAAGGAGACCCAGTACTTC. Amino acids: CASSLVQGVKETQYF. The genes are TRBV7-9 and TRBJ2-5, with TRBD1 matching over 8 bases. The CDR3 sequence is 15 residues long. Germline V gene data show CDR1 as SEHNR and CDR2 as FQNEAQ (reference sequence). The ends lost 1 base at V and 5 bases at J; junction bases unmatched: 6.

This clonotype has at least ten counts. This rearrangement joins TRBV28 to TRBJ2-7; TRBD2 matches 10 bases. Per the germline V gene, CDR1 is MDHEN and CDR2 is SYDVKM. The junction had 5 bases not matched to a gene; V was cut back by 3 bases and J by 0 bases. This CDR3 has 16 residues. The CDR3 spells CASSLEASGSSYEQYF. In DNA form, the CDR3 reads TGTGCCAGCAGTTTGGAGGCTAGCGGGAGCTCCTACGAGCAGTACTTC.

This clonotype occurred many times. The chain is built from TRBV12-3 or TRBV12-4 and TRBJ1-1; no definite D call. CDR3 length: 13 residues. The V end was cut by 7 bases, the J end by 3 bases, with 12 bases between. CDR3 sequence: CASTPPSDTEAFF. In nucleotides, the CDR3 is TGTGCCAGCACCCCGCCATCGGACACTGAAGCTTTCTTT.

This clonotype was picked up a small number of times. The rearrangement links TRBV6-1 to TRBJ1-1, with D maybe TRBD1 (6 bases). The CDR3 spans 14 residues. Trimming shortened V by 6 bases and J by 2 bases, and 13 bases separated the two germline ends. CDR1 and CDR2 (germline): MNHNS, SASEGT. CDR3 sequence reads: CASSPMDSNTEAFF. CDR3 bases: TGTGCCAGCAGCCCTATGGACAGTAACACTGAAGCTTTCTTT.

The V gene is TRBV10-1, the J gene TRBJ2-1; 10 bases align to TRBD1. The CDR3 has 15 residues. CDR1 WNHNN and CDR2 SYGVQD come from the germline V gene (reference sequence). With V trimmed by 2 bases and J by 9 bases, 7 bases remained unmatched. This chain's CDR3 is CASSEGTGVGGEQFF. As DNA, the CDR3 is TGCGCCAGCAGTGAGGGGACAGGGGTCGGCGGTGAGCAGTTCTTC.

This clonotype was recorded at least ten times. The rearrangement uses TRBV2 and TRBJ1-2; D not resolved. V lost 4 bases and J 3 bases, leaving 12 bases between the germline ends. The CDR3 is 14 amino acids. Germline-derived CDR1 and CDR2 are SNHLY and FYNNEI. The CDR3 DNA is TGTGCCAGCAGTGGGAGCGCGCTTTACTATGGCTACACCTTC. This sequence encodes CASSGSALYYGYTF. The complete variable domain, with remaining parts taken from reference TRBV2 and TRBJ1-2, reads EPEVTQTPSHQVTQMGQEVILRCVPISNHLYFYWYRQILGQKVEFLVSFYNNEISEKSEIFDDQFSVERPDGSNFTLKIRSTKLEDSAMYFCASSGSALYYGYTFGSGTRLTVV.

This clonotype has only a few counts. The genes are TRBV30 and TRBJ1-1, with unresolved D. This CDR3 contains 11 residues. The germline V gene encodes CDR1 GTSNPN and CDR2 SVGIG (reference sequence). Between the trimmed V and J ends, which lost 7 bases and 2 bases, there was a span of 8 bases. Here the CDR3 reads CAFGHNTEAFF. Written as DNA, the CDR3 is TGTGCCTTCGGCCATAACACTGAAGCTTTCTTT.

As for this clonotype: A much larger clone lies a single base off, so this may be a read error. The chain uses TRBV30 and TRBJ1-5; D not resolved. CDR3 length equals 13 residues. Germline loops: CDR1 GTSNPN, CDR2 SVGIG (reference sequence). The CDR3 region is CAWSREKNQPRHF. The CDR3 region has the DNA TGTGCCTGGAGTCGGGAAAAGAATCAGCCCCGGCATTTT.

In this sample, this clonotype turned up a few times. V gene TRBV9 combines with J gene TRBJ1-1, with TRBD1 matching 11 bases. The CDR3 extends over 17 amino acids. V shed 0 bases and J 1 base; nucleotides not matched to a gene: 5. Germline V CDR1 and CDR2: SGDLS, YYNGEE. This CDR3 reads CASSVEDRGQENTEAFF. The CDR3 DNA reads as TGTGCCAGCAGCGTAGAGGACAGGGGGCAGGAGAACACTGAAGCTTTCTTT.

This clonotype has only a few counts. The CDR3 nucleotides read TGTGCCAGCAGCCCCGTCAGCTCCTATAATTCACCCCTCCACTTT. It codes for CASSPVSSYNSPLHF. The chain carries TRBV14 and TRBJ1-6; no firm D call. V lost 4 bases to trimming and J lost 0 bases, with 7 bases between them. Germline V gene sequence: CDR1 SGHDN, CDR2 FVKESK. The CDR3 loop spans 15 amino acids. Full variable domain (rest looked up from reference TRBV14 and TRBJ1-6): EAGVTQFPSHSVIEKGQTVTLRCDPISGHDNLYWYRRVMGKEIKFLLHFVKESKQDESGMPNNRFLAERTGGTYSTLKVQPAELEDSGVYFCASSPVSSYNSPLHFGNGTRLTVT.

This clonotype was seen only a few times. In DNA, the CDR3 is TGTGCCAGCAGCCCACCGGGACTAGGAGGGGAGACCCAGTACTTC. Amino acids: CASSPPGLGGETQYF. J is TRBJ2-5 and V is TRBV14, with TRBD2 matching over 8 bases. With 4 bases clipped from V and 5 bases from J, the junction kept 9 bases outside the gene matches. Germline V gene lookup returns CDR1 SGHDN and CDR2 FVKESK. The CDR3 extends over 15 amino acids.

The CDR3 DNA reads TGCGCCAGCAGCCAAGATCTGGCCGGGGAGCTGTTTTTT. It yields the protein CASSQDLAGELFF. The chain recombines TRBV4-1 with TRBJ2-2; D remains ambiguous. The CDR3 is made up of 13 amino acids. V was clipped by 0 bases and J by 6 bases, with 5 bases between them. Germline-derived CDR1 and CDR2 are MGHRA and YSYEKL.

The rearrangement uses TRBV7-6 and TRBJ2-7; TRBD2 agrees at 12 bases. V shed 5 bases and J 7 bases; nucleotides not matched to a gene: 21. Per the germline V gene, CDR1 is SGHVS and CDR2 is FNYEAQ. The CDR3 loop spans 19 amino acids. The CDR3 reads CASSQVSGNGLAGWSEQYF. DNA of the CDR3: TGTGCCAGCAGCCAAGTGTCTGGCAACGGACTAGCGGGATGGAGTGAGCAGTACTTC.

This clonotype came up a few times. V and J are TRBV4-3 and TRBJ2-7; D ambiguous. The CDR3 runs to 14 residues. The germline CDR1 and CDR2 sequences are LGHNA and YSLEER. The V and J ends lost 1 base and 2 bases respectively, with 9 bases between them. The CDR3 region has the DNA TGCGCCAGCAGCCAAGTAGGCCACCCCTACGAGCAGTACTTC. This translates into CASSQVGHPYEQYF.

The chain combines TRBV27 with TRBJ2-7, with a weak D call TRBD2 (6 bases). The J call is uncertain, as TRBJ2-1 better fits the DNA end. The V gene's germline CDR1 is MNHEY and CDR2 SMNVEV (reference sequence). The length of the CDR3 is 15 residues. The chain's CDR3 is CASSLSLEGIYEQFF. CDR3 nucleotides: TGTGCCAGCAGTTTATCGTTGGAGGGAATCTACGAGCAGTTCTTC.

This chain connects TRBV28 to TRBJ2-3, with D unclear. The CDR3 contains 16 residues. V was pared by 2 bases and J by 2 bases, with 14 bases between. In germline, CDR1 is MDHEN, CDR2 SYDVKM. The CDR3 sequence: CASSLGVGLSTDTQYF. Written as DNA, the CDR3 is TGTGCCAGCAGTTTAGGTGTGGGGTTGTCCACAGATACGCAGTATTTT.

With respect to this clonotype: A much larger clonotype is one base distant, so this may be a read error. The chain carries TRBV18 and TRBJ1-1; TRBD1 agrees at 10 bases. Germline CDR1 KGHSH, CDR2 LQKENI. The CDR3 sequence is 13 residues long. The V segment lost 8 bases and the J segment 3 bases; nucleotides outside the gene matches: 3. CDR3 protein: CASNGQGDTEAFF. The CDR3 DNA follows: TGTGCCAGCAACGGACAGGGGGACACTGAAGCTTTCTTT. Full variable domain (outside the CDR3, taken from reference TRBV18 and TRBJ1-1): NAGVMQNPRHLVRRRGQEARLRCSPMKGHSHVYWYRQLPEEGLKFMVYLQKENIIDESGMPKERFSAEFPKEGPSILRIQQVVRGDSAAYFCASNGQGDTEAFFGQGTRLTVV.

V is TRBV20-1 and J is TRBJ2-7; TRBD2 matches at 12 bases. This CDR3 has 14 amino acids. Germline-derived CDR1 and CDR2 are DFQATT and SNEGSKA (reference sequence). V shed 6 bases, J shed 1 base, and the junction held 4 bases outside the gene matches. The CDR3 region has the DNA TGCAGTGCCAGACTAGCGGGGGTTTCCTACGAGCAGTACTTC. Its translation: CSARLAGVSYEQYF.

The sample holds a few counts of this clonotype. V is TRBV29-1 and J is TRBJ2-3, with 7 positions matching TRBD2. Germline trimming cut 0 bases from V and 1 base from J; bases unmatched to any gene: 4. This CDR3 comprises 15 residues. Per the germline V gene, CDR1 is SQVTM and CDR2 is ANQGSEA. CDR3: CSVEDRTSGTDTQYF. DNA for the CDR3: TGCAGCGTTGAAGATCGAACTAGCGGCACAGATACGCAGTATTTT.

This clonotype was seen repeatedly, ten times or more. The rearrangement joins TRBV20-1 to TRBJ2-1; TRBD2 matches 10 bases. The V gene end was trimmed by 3 bases and the J gene end by 10 bases; junction bases not matched to a gene: 9. The CDR3 totals 14 residues. Germline values: CDR1 DFQATT, CDR2 SNEGSKA (reference sequence). CDR3 nucleotide sequence: TGCAGTGCTAGTAGTAGTCTAGCGGGAGACGAGCAGTTCTTC. This translates into CSASSSLAGDEQFF.